This T cell receptor (beta chain) was sequenced for a study of CD4 T cells in relation to SARS-CoV-2 and coronaviruses. Regarding this clone: Its cognate antigen is unknown.

Clones were sequenced by immunoSEQ multiplex PCR, and TCRdb holds only the in-frame ones, with some missing. This table holds about 15,000 clones, under 80% found once. Study-wide results and limits: Each donor contributed either pre-pandemic or post-infection samples, not both.

Germline loops: CDR1 LNHDA, CDR2 SQIVND (reference sequence). The CDR3 has 15 residues. V trimming: 4 bases; J trimming: 2 bases; junction bases outside the gene matches: 5. Unexposed donor CD4+ T cells date from about 2010-2018, before the COVID-19 pandemic. After ten to eleven days of culture, CD4+ T cells were isolated. The chain couples TRBV19 to TRBJ2-3; 8 bases are shared with TRBD2. Material for sequencing was CD4+ T cells from PBMCs, cultured in vitro. The sequence was collected from a human donor in good health. The CDR3 region is CASSRGLAVTDTQYF. In DNA, the CDR3 is TGTGCCAGTAGTAGAGGACTAGCAGTCACAGATACGCAGTATTTT.